This T cell receptor beta chain was sequenced during a study of blood T cell repertoires in COVID-19. Across the whole study: From T cells, B-cell-depleted T cells, or PBMCs came the material, which was cDNA or gDNA.

V was pared by 4 bases and J by 4 bases, with 7 bases between. This CDR3 contains 12 residues. Participant reports of clinical history set cohort assignment. In Cohort 3, a recovered donor had either two negative PCRs, clearance, or symptom resolution. Authors' data handling: Reference gene primer amplification gave estimated nucleated cell counts. Measured with immunoSEQ multiplex PCR; TCRdb has only the in-frame clones, and not every one. V and J calls plus clone size are reproduced from that table; the DNA served to infer D and trimming. This sample yields approximately 330,000 clones, of which roughly 89% are seen a single time; roughly a tenth belongs to the top ten.

The V call is TRBV12-3 or TRBV12-4, the J call TRBJ2-5; D is unclear. The specimen sequenced was PBMCs or T cells enriched from blood (not recorded which). This TCR was sampled from a woman aged 30 to 39 who had recovered from COVID-19. The CDR3 region is CASSSNRETQYF. The CDR3 DNA is TGTGCCAGCAGTTCCAACAGAGAGACCCAGTACTTC.